This record covers a single TCR beta chain. Its antigen remains unidentified. Sequenced by immunoSEQ multiplex PCR; TCRdb stores in-frame clones only, minus some. The repertoire includes approximately 85,000 clones, approximately 90% of them detected once, and 7% to 9.5% sits in the top ten. This CDR3 spans 14 amino acids. V dropped 5 bases and J dropped 6 bases, with 14 bases sitting between them. Germline CDR1 reads SEHNR; CDR2 reads FQNEAQ (reference sequence). This sample was taken from a study of graft-versus-host responses after intestinal transplantation. Sequencing was performed on unstimulated CD8+ T cells sorted from spleen or lymph node cells, taken before transplant. This chain uses TRBV7-9 with TRBJ2-1; no clear D. This TCR derives from a human donor who was the organ donor for an intestinal transplant. CDR3 nucleotide sequence: TGTGCCAGCAGCCACGACGAAAGACTCAATGAGCAGTTCTTC. This encodes CASSHDERLNEQFF. Full variable domain (remainder filled in from reference TRBV7-9 and TRBJ2-1): DTGVSQNPRHKITKRGQNVTFRCDPISEHNRLYWYRQTLGQGPEFLTYFQNEAQLEKSRLLSDRFSAERPKGSFSTLEIQRTEQGDSAMYLCASSHDERLNEQFFGPGTRLTVL.